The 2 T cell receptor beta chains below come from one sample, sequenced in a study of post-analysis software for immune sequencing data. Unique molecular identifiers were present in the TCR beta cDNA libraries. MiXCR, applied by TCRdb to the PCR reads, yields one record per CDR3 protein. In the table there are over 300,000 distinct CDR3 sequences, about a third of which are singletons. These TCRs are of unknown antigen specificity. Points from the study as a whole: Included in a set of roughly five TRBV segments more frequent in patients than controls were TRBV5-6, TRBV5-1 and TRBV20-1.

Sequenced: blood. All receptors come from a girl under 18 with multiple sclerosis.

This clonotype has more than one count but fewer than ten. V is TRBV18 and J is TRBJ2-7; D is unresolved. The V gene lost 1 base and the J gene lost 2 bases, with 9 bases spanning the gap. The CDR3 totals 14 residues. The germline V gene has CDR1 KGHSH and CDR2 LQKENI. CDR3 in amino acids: CASSPRAKAYEQYF. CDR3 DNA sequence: TGTGCCAGCTCACCACGGGCCAAGGCCTACGAGCAGTACTTC.

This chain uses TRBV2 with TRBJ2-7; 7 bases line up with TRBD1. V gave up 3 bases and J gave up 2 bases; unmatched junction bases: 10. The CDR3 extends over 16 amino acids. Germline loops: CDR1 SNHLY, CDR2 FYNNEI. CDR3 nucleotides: TGTGCCAGCAGTGATCTAGCCGGGACAGAGCCCTACGAGCAGTACTTC. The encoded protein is CASSDLAGTEPYEQYF.